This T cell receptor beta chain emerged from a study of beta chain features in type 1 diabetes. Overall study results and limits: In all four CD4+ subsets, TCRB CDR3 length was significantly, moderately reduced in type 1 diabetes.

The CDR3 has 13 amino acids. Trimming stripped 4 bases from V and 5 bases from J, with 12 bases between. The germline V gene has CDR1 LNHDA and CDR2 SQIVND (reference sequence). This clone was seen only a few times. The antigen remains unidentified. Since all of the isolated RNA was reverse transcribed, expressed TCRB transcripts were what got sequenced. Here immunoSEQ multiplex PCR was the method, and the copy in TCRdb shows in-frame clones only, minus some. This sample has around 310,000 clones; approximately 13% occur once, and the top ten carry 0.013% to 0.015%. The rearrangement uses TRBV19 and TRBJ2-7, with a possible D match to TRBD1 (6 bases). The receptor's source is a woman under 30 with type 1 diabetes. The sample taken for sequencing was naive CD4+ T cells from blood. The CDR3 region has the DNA TGTGCCAGTAGTACTTTCCAGGGGCACGAGCAGTACTTC. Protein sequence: CASSTFQGHEQYF.